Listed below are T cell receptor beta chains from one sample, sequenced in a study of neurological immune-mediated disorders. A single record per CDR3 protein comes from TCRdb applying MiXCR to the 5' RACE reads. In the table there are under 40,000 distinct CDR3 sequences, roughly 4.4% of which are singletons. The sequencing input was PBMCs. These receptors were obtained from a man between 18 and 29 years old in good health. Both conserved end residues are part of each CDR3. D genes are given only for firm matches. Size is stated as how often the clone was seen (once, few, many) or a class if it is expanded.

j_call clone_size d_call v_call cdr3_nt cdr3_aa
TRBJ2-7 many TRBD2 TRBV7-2 TGTGCCAGCAGCTTGGCAGGGACTAGCGGGGGCGATTCCTACGAGCAGTACTTC CASSLAGTSGGDSYEQYF
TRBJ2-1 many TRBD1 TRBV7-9 TGTGCCAGCAGCCCGAACGACAGGGTCTACAATGAGCAGTTCTTC CASSPNDRVYNEQFF
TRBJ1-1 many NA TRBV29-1 TGCAGCGTTGGAGGGGGAGCCTCGAGAACTGAAGCTTTCTTT CSVGGGASRTEAFF
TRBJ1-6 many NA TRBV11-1 TGTGCCAGCAGCCCACTCCCATCGTATAATTCACCCCTCCACTTT CASSPLPSYNSPLHF
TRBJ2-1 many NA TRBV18 TGTGCCAGCTCACCATCCGATAGGGGCTTACAGTTCTTC CASSPSDRGLQFF
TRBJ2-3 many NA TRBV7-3 TGTGCCAGCAGCCTCGGACTGAGCACAGATACGCAGTATTTT CASSLGLSTDTQYF
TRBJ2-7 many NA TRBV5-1 TGCGCCAGCAGCTTACAGGGCCACTCCTACGAGCAGTACTTC CASSLQGHSYEQYF
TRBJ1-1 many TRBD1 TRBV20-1 TGCAGTGCTAACAGGGGAGGGATCACTGAAGCTTTCTTT CSANRGGITEAFF
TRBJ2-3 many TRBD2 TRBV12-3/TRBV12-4 TGTGCCAGCAGTTGGACTAGCGGGGGGGCAGGAGATACGCAGTATTTT CASSWTSGGAGDTQYF
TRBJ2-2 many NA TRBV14 TGTGCCAGCAGCCTAACTCTGGGGGGATGGAACACCGGGGAGCTGTTTTTT CASSLTLGGWNTGELFF
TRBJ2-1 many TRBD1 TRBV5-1 TGCGCCACCGCTAGGGGGACAGCAAACAATGAGCAGTTCTTC CATARGTANNEQFF
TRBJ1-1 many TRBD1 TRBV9 TGTGCCAGCAGCCACCGGACAGGGGGTGATCCCACCTTTATGAACACTGAAGCTTTCTTT CASSHRTGGDPTFMNTEAFF
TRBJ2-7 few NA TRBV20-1 TGCAGTGCTAGAAACAGAAGGGGGGACAGTACAACTCGCCGGCGGTACTTC CSARNRRGDSTTRRRYF
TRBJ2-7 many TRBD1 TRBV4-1 TGCGCCAGCAGCCAAGAAAGGACAGGGGGCTCCAGCTCCTACGAGCAGTACTTC CASSQERTGGSSSYEQYF
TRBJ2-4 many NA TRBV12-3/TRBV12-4 TGTGCCAGCAGTTTATTTCGGGCTCAGTACTTC CASSLFRAQYF
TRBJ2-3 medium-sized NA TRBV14 TGTGCCAGCAGCCTGGGAGATACGCAGTATTTT CASSLGDTQYF
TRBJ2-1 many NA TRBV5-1 TGCGCCAGCAGCTTGCCAGAGAATGAGCAGTTCTTC CASSLPENEQFF
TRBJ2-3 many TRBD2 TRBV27 TGTGCCAGCAGTTTAGGAGCGGGAAGCACAGATACGCAGTATTTT CASSLGAGSTDTQYF
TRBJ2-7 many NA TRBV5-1 TGCGCCAGCAGCTTGGAACAGGGCGAGCAGTACTTC CASSLEQGEQYF
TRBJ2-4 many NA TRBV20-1 TGCAGTGCTAGAGCTAACAGCGAAAACATTCAGTACTTC CSARANSENIQYF
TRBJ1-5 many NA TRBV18 TGTGCCAGCTCACCAGGAGGGAATCAGCCCCAGCATTTT CASSPGGNQPQHF
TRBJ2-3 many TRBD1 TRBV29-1 TGCAGCGCCGACGGGACAGGGGAAGTAGATACGCAGTATTTT CSADGTGEVDTQYF
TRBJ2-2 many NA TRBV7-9 TGTGCCAGCAGCTTGGGTTACACCGGGGAGCTGTTTTTT CASSLGYTGELFF
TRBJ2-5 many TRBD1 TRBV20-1 TGCAGTGCTAGCCCAACAGGGGAAGAGACCCAGTACTTC CSASPTGEETQYF
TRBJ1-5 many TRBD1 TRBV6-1 TGTGCCAGCAGTGTGTCGGGACAGGGCGGTCAGCCCCAGCATTTT CASSVSGQGGQPQHF
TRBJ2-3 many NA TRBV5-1 TGCGCCAGCAGCTTGGTTCCCGCAACCACAGGAGATACGCAGTATTTT CASSLVPATTGDTQYF
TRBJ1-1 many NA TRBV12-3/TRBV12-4 TGTGCCAGCAGTTTAGTTGCCGAGGGCACTGAAGCTTTCTTT CASSLVAEGTEAFF
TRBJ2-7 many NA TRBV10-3 TGTGCCATCAGTGATTCGGGGGGCGGTTCCTACGAGCAGTACTTC CAISDSGGGSYEQYF
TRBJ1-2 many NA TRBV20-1 TGCAGTGCTAAACAGACCGCCTATGGCTACACCTTC CSAKQTAYGYTF
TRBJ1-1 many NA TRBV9 TGTGCCAGCAGGGGGAACAGCGCTGAAGCTTTCTTT CASRGNSAEAFF
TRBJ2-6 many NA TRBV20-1 TGCAGTGCCCTGGCCGCGGCGGGAGCCAACGTCCTGACTTTC CSALAAAGANVLTF
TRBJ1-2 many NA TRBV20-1 TGCAGTGCTACCGAAACAGGGATTAAAGTCTACACCTTC CSATETGIKVYTF
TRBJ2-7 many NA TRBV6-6 TGTGCCAGCAGCCTCTTGGGGACGAATACTTACGAGCAGTACTTC CASSLLGTNTYEQYF
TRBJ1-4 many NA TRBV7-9 TGTGCCAGCAGCTTAGCGGGGGACGGGTATGAAAAACTGTTTTTT CASSLAGDGYEKLFF
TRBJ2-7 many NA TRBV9 TGTGCCAGCAGCGTAGGAACTAACTCCTACGAGCAGTACTTC CASSVGTNSYEQYF
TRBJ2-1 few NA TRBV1 TGCACCAGCAGCCAGCACGGGGAGTTCTTC CTSSQHGEFF
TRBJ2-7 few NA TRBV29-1 TGCAGCGTGGCCGGGATAAGCTCCTACGAGCAGTACTTC CSVAGISSYEQYF
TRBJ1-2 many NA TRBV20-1 TGCAGTGCCGCGCAGGGGCGGACAGTTTATGGCTACACCTTC CSAAQGRTVYGYTF
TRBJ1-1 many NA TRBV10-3 TGTGCCATCAGCTCTTCTTCGGACACTGAAGCTTTCTTT CAISSSSDTEAFF
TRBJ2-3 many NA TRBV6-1 TGTGCCAGCAGTGATTGGGTCACAGATACGCAGTATTTT CASSDWVTDTQYF
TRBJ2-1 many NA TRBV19 TGTGCCAGTCGTAGAGGTTCCTACAATGAGCAGTTCTTC CASRRGSYNEQFF
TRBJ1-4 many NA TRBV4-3 TGCGCCAGCAGCCAAGATCTGAACCGAAGCGGAGGTGAAAAACTGTTTTTT CASSQDLNRSGGEKLFF
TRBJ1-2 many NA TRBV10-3 TGTGCCATCAGCGCTGGACAGCCTAACTATGGCTACACCTTC CAISAGQPNYGYTF
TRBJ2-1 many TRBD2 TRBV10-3 TGTGCCATCAGTGATGCTAGCGGGGGGAATCAGCAGTTCTTC CAISDASGGNQQFF
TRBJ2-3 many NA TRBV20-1 TGCAGTGCTAGAGGCCCTAGGGGAACAGATACGCAGTATTTT CSARGPRGTDTQYF
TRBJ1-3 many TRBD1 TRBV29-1 TGCAGCGCTGAAGACAGGGTCTCTGGAAACACCATATATTTT CSAEDRVSGNTIYF
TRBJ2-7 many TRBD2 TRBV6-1 TGTGCCAGCAGTGACCAGCCCCAGATTGGAGCGGGGCAAACCTACGAGCAGTACTTC CASSDQPQIGAGQTYEQYF
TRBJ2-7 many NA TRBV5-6 TGTGCCAGCGGACGGCGGGGACCCGGCTACGAGCAGTACTTC CASGRRGPGYEQYF
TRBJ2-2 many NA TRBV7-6 TGTGCCAGCAGCCCTAGGGTGTCAGGTGTGGGGAACACCGGGGAGCTGTTTTTT CASSPRVSGVGNTGELFF
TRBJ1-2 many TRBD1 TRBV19 TGTGCCAGTAGTACTACCGGGACAGCTGATTATGGCTACACCTTC CASSTTGTADYGYTF
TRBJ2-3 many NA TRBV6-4 TGTGCCAGCAGTGACCTGGCACAGGGTAGCACAGATACGCAGTATTTT CASSDLAQGSTDTQYF
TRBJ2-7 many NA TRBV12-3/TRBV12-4 TGTGCCAGCAGCTGGAGACAGACCCCAGAGTACGAGCAGTACTTC CASSWRQTPEYEQYF
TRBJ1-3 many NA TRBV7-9 TGTGCCAGCAGTCAAGCTCGGACAGACTCTGGAAACACCATATATTTT CASSQARTDSGNTIYF
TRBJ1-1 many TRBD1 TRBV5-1 TGCGCCAGCAGCCAGGGACAGGGGGGGAACACTGAAGCTTTCTTT CASSQGQGGNTEAFF
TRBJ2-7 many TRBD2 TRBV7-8 TGTGCCAGCAGCTCCTCCGGGGGGGCTGCCTACGAGCAGTACTTC CASSSSGGAAYEQYF
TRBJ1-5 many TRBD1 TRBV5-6 TGTGCCAGCAGCTTCGGGACAGGGGCCCTCAATCAGCCCCAGCATTTT CASSFGTGALNQPQHF
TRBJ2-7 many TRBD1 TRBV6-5 TGTGCCAACAGCAAACCCGGGACAGTCGAGCAGTACTTC CANSKPGTVEQYF